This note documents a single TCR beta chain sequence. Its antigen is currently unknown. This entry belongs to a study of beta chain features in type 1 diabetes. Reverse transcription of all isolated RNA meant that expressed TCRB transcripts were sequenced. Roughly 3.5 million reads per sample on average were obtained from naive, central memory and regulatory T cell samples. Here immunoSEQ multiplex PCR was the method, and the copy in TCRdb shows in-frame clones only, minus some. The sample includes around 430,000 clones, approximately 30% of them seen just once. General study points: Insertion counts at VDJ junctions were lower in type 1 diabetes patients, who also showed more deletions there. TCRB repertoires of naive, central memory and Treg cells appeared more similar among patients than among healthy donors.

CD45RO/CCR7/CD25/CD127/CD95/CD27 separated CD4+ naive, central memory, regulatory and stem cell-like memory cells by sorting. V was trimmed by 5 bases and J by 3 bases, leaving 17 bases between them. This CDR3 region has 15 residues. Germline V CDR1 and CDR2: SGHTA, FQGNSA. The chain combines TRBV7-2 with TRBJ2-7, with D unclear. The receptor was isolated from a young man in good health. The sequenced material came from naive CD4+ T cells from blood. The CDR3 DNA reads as TGTGCCAGCAGCCCCCGTGAAGGCAGGCTCTACGAGCAGTACTTC. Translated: CASSPREGRLYEQYF.